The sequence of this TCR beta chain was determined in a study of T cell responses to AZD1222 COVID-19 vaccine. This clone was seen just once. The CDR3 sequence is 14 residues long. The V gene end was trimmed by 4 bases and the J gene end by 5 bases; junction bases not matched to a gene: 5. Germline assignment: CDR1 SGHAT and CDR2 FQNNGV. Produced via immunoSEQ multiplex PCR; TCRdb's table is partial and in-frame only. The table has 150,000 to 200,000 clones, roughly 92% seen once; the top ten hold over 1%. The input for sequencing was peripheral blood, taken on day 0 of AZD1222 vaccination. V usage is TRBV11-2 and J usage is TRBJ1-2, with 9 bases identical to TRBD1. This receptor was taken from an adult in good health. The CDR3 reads CASSSRQGGYGYTF. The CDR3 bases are TGTGCCAGCAGCTCTCGACAGGGGGGATATGGCTACACCTTC.